The 31 T cell receptor beta chains below were found in one sample sequenced in a study of shared clonotypes between healthy human individuals. Sequencing was performed with immunoSEQ multiplex PCR; in TCRdb, only in-frame clones are kept and a portion is missing. The top ten clones hold almost 0.9% of a sample with over 950,000 clones, approximately 80% of them seen once. Sequenced input: memory CD4+ T cells from PBMCs. The subset is: CD45RA-negative fraction. Receptors originate from a man between 18 and 35 years old in good health. Some clones in this sample may be carry-over from other donors' samples.

V is TRBV25-1 and J is TRBJ2-2, with D tentatively TRBD1 (5 bases). The V end lost 6 bases, the J end lost 1 base, and 9 bases lay between the germline ends. The CDR3 runs 14 residues. CDR1 MGHDK and CDR2 SYGVNS come from the germline V gene. DNA of the CDR3: TGTGCCAGCAGGGACACAGGGAACACCGGGGAGCTGTTTTTT. It codes for CASRDTGNTGELFF. The whole variable domain, filled in from reference TRBV25-1 and TRBJ2-2, reads EADIYQTPRYLVIGTGKKITLECSQTMGHDKMYWYQQDPGMELHLIHYSYGVNSTEKGDLSSESTVSRIRTEHFPLTLESARPSHTSQYLCASRDTGNTGELFFGEGSRLTVL.

A word on this clone: A much bigger clone sits one base away, suggesting this may be a read error. Distinct nucleotide sequences in the sample also encode this CDR3. The rearrangement links TRBV19 to TRBJ2-1; tentatively, D is TRBD1 or TRBD2 (5 bases each). The CDR3 contains 16 residues. The ends were cut back, 6 bases at V and 10 bases at J, with 25 bases in the middle. CDR1 is LNHDA and CDR2 is SQIVND in the germline V gene (reference sequence). In nucleotides, the CDR3 is TGTGCCAGTAGCCCCCGTGGCAGGGACCACCGGGGCGAGCAGTTCTTC. It yields the protein CASSPRGRDHRGEQFF. The variable domain in full, completed from reference TRBV19 and TRBJ2-1, reads DGGITQSPKYLFRKEGQNVTLSCEQNLNHDAMYWYRQDPGQGLRLIYYSQIVNDFQKGDIAEGYSVSREKKESFPLTVTSAQKNPTAFYLCASSPRGRDHRGEQFFGPGTRLTVL.

The rearrangement joins TRBV19 to TRBJ1-3; 9 bases match TRBD1. CDR3 size: 15 residues. V gave up 5 bases and J gave up 3 bases; unmatched junction bases: 5. Germline V lookup: CDR1 LNHDA, CDR2 SQIVND (reference sequence). The CDR3 DNA reads as TGTGCCAGTAGTGCGGACAGGGGACTTGGAAACACCATATATTTT. Amino acid sequence: CASSADRGLGNTIYF.

The rearrangement uses TRBV7-9 and TRBJ2-7; possible D gene TRBD2, 6 bases. The germline V gene has CDR1 SEHNR and CDR2 FQNEAQ (reference sequence). Trimming took off 4 bases at V and 3 bases at J, with 16 bases between the two ends. This CDR3 is 15 amino acids long. The CDR3 nucleotides read TGTGCCAGCAGCTCCGGGACTCTACCTATCTACGAGCAGTACTTC. Translating it yields CASSSGTLPIYEQYF.

The V and J genes are TRBV6-5 and TRBJ2-7; D possibly corresponds to TRBD1 (6 bases). Per the germline V gene, CDR1 is MNHEY and CDR2 is SVGAGI. Trimming stripped 6 bases from V and 3 bases from J, with 18 bases between. CDR3 length equals 15 residues. DNA of the CDR3: TGTGCCAGCAGCCAACACCCGGGACAAATCTACGAGCAGTACTTC. Translated, it gives CASSQHPGQIYEQYF.

This clone has more than one count but fewer than ten. The V and J genes are TRBV9 and TRBJ2-5; weak D call: TRBD2 (5 bases). V was pared by 3 bases and J by 5 bases, with 17 bases between. CDR1 is SGDLS, CDR2 YYNGEE, per germline. The CDR3 totals 15 residues. The CDR3 is CASSGGPGLRETQYF. CDR3 DNA: TGTGCCAGCAGCGGAGGGCCGGGTCTGCGGGAGACCCAGTACTTC.

The V call is TRBV28, the J call TRBJ2-4, with 7 bases that match TRBD1. CDR1 is MDHEN, CDR2 SYDVKM, per germline. The CDR3 consists of 19 residues. V gave up 3 bases and J gave up 3 bases; unmatched junction bases: 17. CDR3 DNA: TGTGCCAGCAGTTTTAGACAGGGCCTCCGCTTAGGTGTCAAAAACATTCAGTACTTC. Translation gives CASSFRQGLRLGVKNIQYF.

The chain combines TRBV25-1 with TRBJ2-5, with TRBD1 identical over 7 bases. Judging by the DNA end, TRBJ2-7 fits better; the J call may be wrong. The CDR3 is 14 residues long. Germline V gives CDR1 MGHDK, CDR2 SYGVNS. CDR3 bases: TGTGCCAGCACAGGGACCCCAGGGGGTTACGAGCAGTACTTC. Translation: CASTGTPGGYEQYF.

V usage is TRBV19 and J usage is TRBJ2-7; D not resolved. Germline CDR1 reads LNHDA; CDR2 reads SQIVND (reference sequence). The V end lost 5 bases, the J end lost 6 bases, and 8 bases lay between the germline ends. The CDR3 is 11 residues long. The CDR3 nucleotides are TGTGCCAGTAGTGTGGGTCGCGAGCAGTACTTC. Translating it yields CASSVGREQYF.

This sequence joins TRBV5-1 and TRBJ2-1; TRBD1 matches 7 bases. The CDR3 is 16 residues long. CDR1 is SGHRS, CDR2 YFSETQ, per germline. V shed 0 bases and J 2 bases; nucleotides not matched to a gene: 5. Written as DNA, the CDR3 is TGCGCCAGCAGCTTGGCCGGGACAGAAGCCTACAATGAGCAGTTCTTC. This translates into CASSLAGTEAYNEQFF.

A remark on this clone: Just one base apart from a much larger clone, this may be a read error. The chain links TRBV11-3 to TRBJ2-5, with 13 bases identical to TRBD2. CDR3 length equals 15 residues. From germline, CDR1 is SGHNT and CDR2 YENEEA. The ends lost 4 bases at V and 4 bases at J; junction bases unmatched: 3. The CDR3 nucleotides are TGTGCCAGCAGCTCCTGGACTAGCGGGAGAGAGACCCAGTACTTC. Translated: CASSSWTSGRETQYF. Full variable domain (outside the CDR3, taken from reference TRBV11-3 and TRBJ2-5): EAGVVQSPRYKIIEKKQPVAFWCNPISGHNTLYWYLQNLGQGPELLIRYENEEAVDDSQLPKDRFSAERLKGVDSTLKIQPAELGDSAVYLCASSSWTSGRETQYFGPGTRLLVL.

This sequence joins TRBV4-2 and TRBJ1-1, with D uncertain. V was trimmed by 2 bases and J by 6 bases, leaving 13 bases between them. CDR3 length equals 14 residues. From germline, CDR1 is LGHNA and CDR2 YNFKEQ. CDR3 nucleotides: TGTGCCAGCAGCCAACAAAATGGCCAGTCTGAAGCTTTCTTT. Its protein product is CASSQQNGQSEAFF.

The chain recombines TRBV6-1 with TRBJ1-2; no reliable D call. The V end was cut by 2 bases, the J end by 2 bases, with 12 bases between. The CDR3 has 15 residues. Germline CDR1 is MNHNS and CDR2 is SASEGT. The CDR3: CASSERTLGNYGYTF. The CDR3, as DNA: TGTGCCAGCAGTGAACGGACCCTGGGCAACTATGGCTACACCTTC.

The rearrangement links TRBV30 to TRBJ2-7; 9 bases line up with TRBD2. This CDR3 region has 12 residues. V shed 7 bases and J 2 bases; nucleotides not matched to a gene: 3. The germline gives CDR1 GTSNPN, CDR2 SVGIG (reference sequence). DNA of the CDR3: TGTGCCTTAGCGGGAGTGCCCTACGAGCAGTACTTC. This translates into CALAGVPYEQYF.

The chain combines TRBV4-3 with TRBJ2-2; D gene unclear. This CDR3 has 17 residues. The V and J ends lost 0 bases and 1 base respectively, with 12 bases between them. Germline V gene sequence: CDR1 LGHNA, CDR2 YSLEER. CDR3 DNA sequence: TGCGCCAGCAGCCAAGAACCCCCCCCCGGGAACACCGGGGAGCTGTTTTTT. This sequence encodes CASSQEPPPGNTGELFF.

The chain employs TRBV28 and TRBJ1-1, with D hard to call. The CDR3 extends over 12 amino acids. CDR1 MDHEN and CDR2 SYDVKM come from the germline V gene. Trimming stripped 6 bases from V and 7 bases from J, with 12 bases between. CDR3 coding DNA: TGTGCCAGCAGCTTGGTGGGGAATGAAGCTTTCTTT. Its translation: CASSLVGNEAFF. Full variable domain (remainder filled in from reference TRBV28 and TRBJ1-1): DVKVTQSSRYLVKRTGEKVFLECVQDMDHENMFWYRQDPGLGLRLIYFSYDVKMKEKGDIPEGYSVSREKKERFSLILESASTNQTSMYLCASSLVGNEAFFGQGTRLTVV.

This clone was seen only a few times. V gene TRBV2 combines with J gene TRBJ1-5; D is unresolved. This CDR3 spans 13 amino acids. Deletions cut 7 bases from V and 0 bases from J, with 7 bases between. Germline assignment: CDR1 SNHLY and CDR2 FYNNEI. In DNA form, the CDR3 reads TGTGCCAGCAAAATTGATAGCAATCAGCCCCAGCATTTT. It codes for CASKIDSNQPQHF.

This clone has just a few counts. The rearrangement uses TRBV30 and TRBJ2-1, with unresolved D. CDR1 and CDR2 (germline): GTSNPN, SVGIG (reference sequence). The CDR3 loop spans 15 amino acids. The V gene lost 4 bases and the J gene lost 0 bases, with 13 bases spanning the gap. In DNA form, the CDR3 reads TGTGCCTGGAATCATTGGAATCACTCCTACAATGAGCAGTTCTTC. As protein: CAWNHWNHSYNEQFF.

The V gene is TRBV6-1, the J gene TRBJ2-7, with 8 bases identical to TRBD1. Trimming removed 3 bases from V and 2 bases from J; junction bases left unmatched: 6. The CDR3 is 15 residues long. Germline CDR1 reads MNHNS; CDR2 reads SASEGT. The chain's CDR3 is CASSDKGQAPYEQYF. Written as DNA, the CDR3 is TGTGCCAGCAGTGATAAGGGACAGGCACCCTACGAGCAGTACTTC.

The V gene is TRBV9, the J gene TRBJ2-2; D gene uncertain. The CDR3 sequence is 14 residues long. V was shortened by 4 bases and J by 5 bases, with 12 bases between the two germline ends. Germline CDR1 and CDR2: SGDLS and YYNGEE. CDR3 DNA sequence: TGTGCCAGCAGCCCCCAAGATTGGACCGGGGAGCTGTTTTTT. Amino acid sequence: CASSPQDWTGELFF.

This chain links TRBV6-1 with TRBJ1-3, with D perhaps TRBD1 (6 bases). The germline CDR1 and CDR2 sequences are MNHNS and SASEGT. V was shortened by 7 bases and J by 3 bases, with 16 bases between the two germline ends. The CDR3 sequence is 15 residues long. The CDR3 loop reads CASIRAGVHGNTIYF. The CDR3 nucleotides are TGTGCCAGCATAAGGGCAGGGGTTCATGGAAACACCATATATTTT.

Concerning this clone: Relative to the germline gene, one junction end is altered; a read error may explain this. The chain combines TRBV7-2 with TRBJ2-1; 10 nucleotides agree with TRBD2. Germline CDR1 and CDR2: SGHTA and FQGNSA. This CDR3 is built from 17 residues. CDR3 residues: CAGSPPTSGTVLGEQFF. The CDR3 bases are TGTGCCGGCAGCCCCCCCACTAGCGGGACGGTCCTGGGTGAGCAGTTCTTC.

The chain uses TRBV5-6 and TRBJ1-1; a possible D gene is TRBD1 (6 bases). Trimming shortened V by 4 bases and J by 5 bases, and 15 bases separated the two germline ends. Germline V gene data show CDR1 as SGHDT and CDR2 as YYEEEE. The CDR3 totals 14 residues. The CDR3 region is CASSRGAGRTEAFF. CDR3 nucleotide sequence: TGTGCCAGCAGCCGGGGGGCAGGGAGGACTGAAGCTTTCTTT.

This rearrangement joins TRBV30 to TRBJ2-3; D is unclear. V lost 5 bases, J lost 9 bases, and 9 bases lay in between. Germline V gene lookup returns CDR1 GTSNPN and CDR2 SVGIG (reference sequence). The CDR3 spans 10 residues. CDR3 DNA: TGTGCCTGGGGGTCGGCAACGCAGTATTTT. Amino acid sequence: CAWGSATQYF.

This sequence joins TRBV2 and TRBJ1-2; D gene ambiguous. From germline, CDR1 is SNHLY and CDR2 FYNNEI. V lost 1 base to trimming and J lost 7 bases, with 7 bases between them. This CDR3 contains 12 residues. Here the CDR3 DNA reads TGTGCCAGCAGTGAAGTCCCCGGTGGCTACACCTTC. Its protein product is CASSEVPGGYTF.

The J gene is TRBJ2-5, the V gene TRBV4-3; D is perhaps TRBD2 (5 bases). From germline, CDR1 is LGHNA and CDR2 YSLEER. Trimming stripped 1 base from V and 5 bases from J, with 17 bases between. This CDR3 has 16 residues. CDR3 nucleotide sequence: TGCGCCAGCAGCCAAGGAGCGGCCGGTAGTTGGGAGACCCAGTACTTC. Protein product: CASSQGAAGSWETQYF.

Points on this clone: At one boundary the junction diverges from the germline segment, which might be a read error. The chain employs TRBV6-1 and TRBJ2-1; perhaps TRBD1 as D (5 bases). The CDR3 spans 16 residues. Germline V CDR1 and CDR2: MNHNS, SASEGT. This chain's CDR3 is CASSELLGASYNGQFF. CDR3 DNA: TGTGCCAGCAGTGAACTTCTAGGGGCCTCCTACAATGGGCAGTTCTTC.

The chain has TRBV5-1 and TRBJ1-1; TRBD1 agrees at 9 bases. Trimming took 0 bases from V and 10 from J; bases not matched to a gene: 13. CDR1 and CDR2 from the germline V gene are SGHRS and YFSETQ. The CDR3 length is 16 residues. The CDR3 DNA reads TGCGCCAGCAGCTTGGCAGGCGGAAACAGGGGGCAGGCAGCTTTCTTT. Translation gives CASSLAGGNRGQAAFF.

The chain uses TRBV7-6 and TRBJ2-1, with TRBD2 matching over 9 bases. Per germline, CDR1 SGHVS and CDR2 FNYEAQ. The CDR3 sequence is 16 residues long. The V and J ends lost 7 bases and 0 bases, in that order; junction bases with no gene match: 7. The chain's CDR3 is CASTLAGWSSYNEQFF. The CDR3 DNA reads as TGTGCCAGCACCCTAGCGGGATGGAGCTCCTACAATGAGCAGTTCTTC.

The chain joins TRBV13 to TRBJ2-1; 7 nucleotides align to TRBD1. There are 15 residues in the CDR3. The junction had 16 bases not matched to a gene; V was cut back by 5 bases and J by 12 bases. Germline loops: CDR1 PRHDT, CDR2 FYEKMQ (reference sequence). CDR3 protein: CASSPKDRVSRGQFF. As DNA, the CDR3 is TGTGCCAGCAGCCCCAAAGACAGGGTTTCTCGGGGGCAGTTCTTC.

With respect to this clone: A read error likely explains this, since a far larger clone differs by one base. V is TRBV29-1 and J is TRBJ1-1; TRBD1 might be the D (5 bases). Germline CDR1 reads SQVTM; CDR2 reads ANQGSEA. This CDR3 contains 12 residues. The CDR3 reads CSVGDGLAEASF. CDR3 nucleotide sequence: TGCAGCGTCGGGGACGGCCTGGCTGAAGCTTCCTTT.